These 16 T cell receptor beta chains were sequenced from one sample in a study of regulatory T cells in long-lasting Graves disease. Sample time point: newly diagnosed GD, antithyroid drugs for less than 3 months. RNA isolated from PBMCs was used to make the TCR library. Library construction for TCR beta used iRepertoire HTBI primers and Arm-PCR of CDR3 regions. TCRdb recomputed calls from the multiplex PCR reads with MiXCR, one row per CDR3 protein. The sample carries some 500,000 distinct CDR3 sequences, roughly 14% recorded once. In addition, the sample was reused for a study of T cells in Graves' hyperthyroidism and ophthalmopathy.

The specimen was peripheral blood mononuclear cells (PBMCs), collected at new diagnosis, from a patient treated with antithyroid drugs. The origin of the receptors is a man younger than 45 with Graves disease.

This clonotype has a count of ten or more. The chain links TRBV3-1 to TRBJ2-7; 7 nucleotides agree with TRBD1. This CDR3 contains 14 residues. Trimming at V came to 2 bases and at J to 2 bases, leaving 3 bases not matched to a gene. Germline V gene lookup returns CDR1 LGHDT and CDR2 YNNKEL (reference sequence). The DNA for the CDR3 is TGTGCCAGCAGCCAAAGTGGGACAGCCTACGAGCAGTACTTC. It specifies CASSQSGTAYEQYF.

The CDR3 DNA is TGTGCCACCAGTGACACAGGGAGGCCGGCCCCCTACGAGCAGTACTTC. Amino acids: CATSDTGRPAPYEQYF. The J gene is TRBJ2-7, the V gene TRBV24-1; D possibly uses TRBD1 or TRBD2 (6 bases each). This CDR3 contains 16 residues. Germline lookup yields CDR1 KGHDR and CDR2 SFDVKD. V lost 4 bases and J lost 2, with 17 bases in between.

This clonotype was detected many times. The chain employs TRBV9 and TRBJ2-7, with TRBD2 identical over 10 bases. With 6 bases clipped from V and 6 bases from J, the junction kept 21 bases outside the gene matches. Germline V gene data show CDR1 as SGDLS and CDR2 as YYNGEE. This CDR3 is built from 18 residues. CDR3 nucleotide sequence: TGTGCCAGCACCCCCGGGGCTAGCGGGAGAAATGGGCTCGGCGAGCAGTACTTC. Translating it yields CASTPGASGRNGLGEQYF.

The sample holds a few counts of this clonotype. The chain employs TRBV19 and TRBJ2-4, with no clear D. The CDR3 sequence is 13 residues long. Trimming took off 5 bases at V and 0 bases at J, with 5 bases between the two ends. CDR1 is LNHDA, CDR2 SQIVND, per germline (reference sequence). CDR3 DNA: TGTGCCAGTAGTTTCTTAGCCAAAAACATTCAGTACTTC. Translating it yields CASSFLAKNIQYF.

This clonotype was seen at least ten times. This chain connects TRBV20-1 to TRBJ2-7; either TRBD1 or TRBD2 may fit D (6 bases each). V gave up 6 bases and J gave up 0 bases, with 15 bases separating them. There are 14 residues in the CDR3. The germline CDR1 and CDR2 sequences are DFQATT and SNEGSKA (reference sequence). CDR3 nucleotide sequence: TGCAGTGCCCCTGGGGGGCTTAGCTCCTACGAGCAGTACTTC. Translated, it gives CSAPGGLSSYEQYF.

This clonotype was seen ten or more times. The CDR3 loop reads CASSAGQSLDSPLHF. CDR3 bases: TGTGCCAGCAGCGCGGGACAGTCATTGGATTCACCCCTCCACTTT. V and J are TRBV11-1 and TRBJ1-6; 7 nucleotides line up with TRBD1. Germline V lookup: CDR1 SGHAT, CDR2 FQDESV (reference sequence). The CDR3 is 15 amino acids. V lost 5 bases and J lost 8; bases outside the gene matches: 9.

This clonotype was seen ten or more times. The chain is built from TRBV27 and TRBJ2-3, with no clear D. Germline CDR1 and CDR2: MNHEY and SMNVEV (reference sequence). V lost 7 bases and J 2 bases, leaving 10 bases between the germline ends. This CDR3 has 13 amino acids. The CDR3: CASKIRLTDTQYF. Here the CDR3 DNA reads TGTGCCAGCAAAATCAGGCTCACAGATACGCAGTATTTT.

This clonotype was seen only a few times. CDR3 sequence (DNA): TGTGCCAGCAGTCCGGGACAGGGGGCAGCGGGGGAGACCCAGTACTTC. It translates to CASSPGQGAAGETQYF. V and J are TRBV5-5 and TRBJ2-5; 12 nucleotides match TRBD1. Germline assignment: CDR1 SGHKS and CDR2 YYEKEE (reference sequence). V was pared by 5 bases and J by 5 bases, with 10 bases of the junction left unmatched. The CDR3 covers 16 residues.

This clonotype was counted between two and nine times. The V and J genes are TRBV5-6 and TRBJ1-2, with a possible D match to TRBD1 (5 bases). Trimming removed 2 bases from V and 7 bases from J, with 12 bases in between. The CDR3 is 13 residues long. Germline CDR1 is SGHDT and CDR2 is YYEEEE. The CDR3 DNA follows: TGTGCCAGCAGCTTCTCAGGGAGAGGTGGCTACACCTTC. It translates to CASSFSGRGGYTF. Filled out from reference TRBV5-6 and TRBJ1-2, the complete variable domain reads DAGVTQSPTHLIKTRGQQVTLRCSPKSGHDTVSWYQQALGQGPQFIFQYYEEEERQRGNFPDRFSGHQFPNYSSELNVNALLLGDSALYLCASSFSGRGGYTFGSGTRLTVV.

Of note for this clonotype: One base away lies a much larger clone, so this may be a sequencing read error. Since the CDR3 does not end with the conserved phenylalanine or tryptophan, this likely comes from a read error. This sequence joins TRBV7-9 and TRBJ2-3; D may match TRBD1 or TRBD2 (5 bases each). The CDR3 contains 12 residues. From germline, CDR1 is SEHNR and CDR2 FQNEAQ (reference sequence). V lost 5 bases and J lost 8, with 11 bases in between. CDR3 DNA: TGTGCCAGCAGCCCTTCCGGGGCTACGCAGTATTCT. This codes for CASSPSGATQYS.

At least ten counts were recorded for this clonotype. CDR3 region: CASSPLGPKTTHEQFF. DNA for the CDR3: TGTGCCAGCAGTCCTCTGGGACCCAAAACCACCCATGAGCAGTTCTTC. The V and J genes are TRBV27 and TRBJ2-1; D may correspond to TRBD1 or TRBD2 (5 bases each). The CDR3 runs 16 residues. Germline lookup yields CDR1 MNHEY and CDR2 SMNVEV (reference sequence). V was clipped by 5 bases and J by 8 bases, with 22 bases between them.

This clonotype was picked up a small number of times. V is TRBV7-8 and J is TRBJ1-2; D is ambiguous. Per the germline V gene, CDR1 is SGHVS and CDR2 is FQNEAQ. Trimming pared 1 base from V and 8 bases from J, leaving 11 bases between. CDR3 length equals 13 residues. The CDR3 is CASSLGRSGGYTF. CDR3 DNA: TGTGCCAGCAGCTTAGGACGGTCCGGGGGCTACACCTTC.

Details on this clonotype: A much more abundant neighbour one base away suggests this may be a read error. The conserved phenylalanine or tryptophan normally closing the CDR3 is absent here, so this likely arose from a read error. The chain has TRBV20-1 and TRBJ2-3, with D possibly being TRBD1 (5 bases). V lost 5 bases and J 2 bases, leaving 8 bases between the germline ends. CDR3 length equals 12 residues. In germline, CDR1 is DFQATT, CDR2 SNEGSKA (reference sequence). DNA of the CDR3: TGCAGTGCTCCGGACAACACAGATACGCAGTATCTT. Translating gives CSAPDNTDTQYL.

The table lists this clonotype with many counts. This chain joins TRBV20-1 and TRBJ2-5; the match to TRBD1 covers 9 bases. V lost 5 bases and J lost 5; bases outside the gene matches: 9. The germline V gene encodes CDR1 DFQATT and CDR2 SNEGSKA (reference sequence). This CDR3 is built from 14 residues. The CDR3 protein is CSAGGTGNLETQYF. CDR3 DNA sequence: TGCAGTGCTGGTGGGACAGGGAATTTGGAGACCCAGTACTTC.

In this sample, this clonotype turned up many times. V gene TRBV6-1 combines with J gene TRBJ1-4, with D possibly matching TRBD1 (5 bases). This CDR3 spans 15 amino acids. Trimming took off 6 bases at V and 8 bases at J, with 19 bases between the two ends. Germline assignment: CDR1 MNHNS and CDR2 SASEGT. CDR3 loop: CASRRGGTEGEKLFF. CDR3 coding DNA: TGTGCCAGCAGGAGAGGAGGGACGGAAGGAGAAAAACTGTTTTTT.

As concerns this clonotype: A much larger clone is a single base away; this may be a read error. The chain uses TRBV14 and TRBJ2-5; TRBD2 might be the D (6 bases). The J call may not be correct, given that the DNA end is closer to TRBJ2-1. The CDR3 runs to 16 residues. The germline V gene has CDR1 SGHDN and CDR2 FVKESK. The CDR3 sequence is CASSQEVGLAQDEQFF. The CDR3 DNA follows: TGTGCCAGCAGCCAAGAGGTGGGGCTAGCGCAGGATGAGCAGTTCTTC.